This TCR beta chain came from a study of blood T cell repertoires in COVID-19. Looking at the study overall: Specimens from acute and convalescent COVID-19 originated in the United States, Italy and Spain. PBMCs, B-cell-depleted T cells, or T cells provided the cDNA or gDNA that made up the material.

Authors' data handling: The assay estimated nucleated cells by amplifying reference gene primers. Only in-frame clones appear in the TCRdb table, and some are missing; sequencing was by immunoSEQ multiplex PCR. That table gives V, J and clone size, and the DNA gave D and trimming. Found here are some 130,000 clones, 75% to 90% of them singletons; the top ten hold 2.5% to 3%. The CDR3 length is 13 residues. Germline V gene data show CDR1 as GTSNPN and CDR2 as SVGIG (reference sequence). V gave up 2 bases and J gave up 5 bases; unmatched junction bases: 3. The chain employs TRBV30 and TRBJ1-5; 7 nucleotides align to TRBD1. Sequenced: peripheral blood. This receptor was obtained from a man aged 55 to 70 with active or convalescent COVID-19. CDR3 residues: CAWSLRGDQPQHF. The CDR3 nucleotides are TGTGCCTGGAGTCTCAGGGGGGATCAGCCCCAGCATTTT.